The rows below give T cell receptor beta chains drawn from one sample of a study of CD8 T cells in ankylosing spondylitis. MiXCR was run by TCRdb on the 5' RACE reads, yielding one entry per CDR3 protein. The profile shows about 840,000 distinct CDR3 sequences, over 9.5% of them singletons. Material: blood, either unsorted or a sorted T cell fraction (not recorded which). The receptors were gathered from a male donor with ankylosing spondylitis. Each CDR3 is given with its conserved first and last residue. A D gene is named only where the DNA matches it firmly. Where a row states a size, it is once, few, many or the class of an expanded clone; other rows omit it.

D | size | J | V | DNA | CDR3
NA | few | TRBJ1-1 | TRBV6-2/TRBV6-3 | TGTGCCAGCAGTTACCTGCGGGGACATGGGGGGAACATGAACACTGAAGCTTTCTTT | CASSYLRGHGGNMNTEAFF
TRBD2 | NA | TRBJ2-1 | TRBV27 | TGTGCCAGCAGTTTAGCGGGAGGATACGATGAGCAGTTCTTC | CASSLAGGYDEQFF
TRBD1 | few | TRBJ2-1 | TRBV12-3/TRBV12-4 | TGTGCCAGCAGCCTGACAGGGCACCAGTTCTTC | CASSLTGHQFF
NA | few | TRBJ1-4 | TRBV28 | TGTGCCAGCAGTCCTTCGGGCACTCCAACTAATGAAAAACTGTTTTTT | CASSPSGTPTNEKLFF
TRBD1 | few | TRBJ2-3 | TRBV7-9 | TGTGCCAGCAGCCGACAGGGGAACCCCACAGATACGCAGTATTTT | CASSRQGNPTDTQYF
TRBD1 | few | TRBJ1-2 | TRBV7-2 | TGTGCCAGCAGCTTAAGCCCGGGACAGTTCGGGAACTATGGCTACACCTTC | CASSLSPGQFGNYGYTF
TRBD1 | NA | TRBJ2-3 | TRBV5-5 | TGTGCCAGCAGCTTAAACAGGGGGTCAGGAGATACGCAGTATTTT | CASSLNRGSGDTQYF
NA | few | TRBJ1-1 | TRBV7-9 | TGTGCCAGCACCTTCAGGACGAACACTGAAGCTTTCTTT | CASTFRTNTEAFF
NA | NA | TRBJ1-1 | TRBV20-1 | TGCAGTGCTGGCAGGGTTTTCGGGAACACTGAAGCTTTCTTT | CSAGRVFGNTEAFF
NA | many | TRBJ1-2 | TRBV20-1 | TGCAGTGCTCTACAGCTCTCGGCTAACTATGGCTACACCTTC | CSALQLSANYGYTF
NA | NA | TRBJ2-3 | TRBV20-1 | TGCAGTGCCCGGGACCAGGGGCACACAGATACGCAGTATTTT | CSARDQGHTDTQYF
NA | few | TRBJ1-5 | TRBV20-1 | TGCAGTGCTAGCGGACTGCTAAATCAGCCCCAGCATTTT | CSASGLLNQPQHF
TRBD1 | NA | TRBJ2-1 | TRBV6-5 | TGTGCCAGCAGTTATTGGACAGGGGCCGGCAATGAGCAGTTCTTC | CASSYWTGAGNEQFF
NA | NA | TRBJ2-5 | TRBV7-6 | TGTGCCAGCAGCTTACATCGGGAGACCCAGTACTTC | CASSLHRETQYF
NA | few | TRBJ1-4 | TRBV20-1 | TGCAGTGCTAGATGGATCGCAACTAATGAAAAACTGTTTTTT | CSARWIATNEKLFF
NA | many | TRBJ1-2 | TRBV29-1 | TGCAGCGTTGTGAGGAGCTATGGCTACACCTTC | CSVVRSYGYTF
NA | NA | TRBJ1-2 | TRBV6-5 | TGTGCCAGCAGTTACGGTGTGAGCTACACCTTC | CASSYGVSYTF
NA | many | TRBJ2-7 | TRBV20-1 | TGCAGTGCAGAAAGAGGGACTCTCTACGAGCAGTACTTC | CSAERGTLYEQYF
NA | few | TRBJ1-4 | TRBV6-1 | TGTGCCAGCACCAAGGGAGCAGCAGCAACTAATGAAAAACTGTTTTTT | CASTKGAAATNEKLFF
TRBD2 | NA | TRBJ2-3 | TRBV18 | TGTGCCAGCTCTCCACGGACTAGCGGGGGGACCACAGATACGCAGTATTTT | CASSPRTSGGTTDTQYF
NA | NA | TRBJ1-5 | TRBV2 | TGTGCCAGCAGTGAAATAGGACATCAGCCCCAGCATTTT | CASSEIGHQPQHF
TRBD2 | NA | TRBJ2-1 | TRBV6-5 | TGTGCCAGCAGTTTTTATCCGACTAGCGGGGGGGGCAATGAGCAGTTCTTC | CASSFYPTSGGGNEQFF
NA | many | TRBJ2-5 | TRBV6-5 | TGTGCCAGCAGTTACTCGTTTGGGAGATTGGGGGAGACCCAGTACTTC | CASSYSFGRLGETQYF
TRBD2 | many | TRBJ2-1 | TRBV10-3 | TGTGCCATCAGGGACCCTAGCGGGGGGCACTACAATGAGCAGTTCTTC | CAIRDPSGGHYNEQFF
TRBD2 | few | TRBJ2-1 | TRBV30 | TGTGCCTGGAGGGGGGTGGCGGGAGCCCCCTACAATGAGCAGTTCTTC | CAWRGVAGAPYNEQFF
NA | many | TRBJ2-7 | TRBV20-1 | TGCAGTGCTCCAAATACAGGGATCCCGGAGCAGTACTTC | CSAPNTGIPEQYF
TRBD2 | many | TRBJ2-1 | TRBV5-1 | TGCGCCAGCAGCCGGGAGGGAAGCTCCTACAATGAGCAGTTCTTC | CASSREGSSYNEQFF
NA | few | TRBJ2-7 | TRBV5-6 | TGTGCCAGCAGCTTGAGATACATGTTAAGGCGTGAGCAGTACTTC | CASSLRYMLRREQYF
NA | few | TRBJ1-5 | TRBV6-5 | TGTGCCAGCAGTTACTCGTTTGTAGGTCAGCCCCAGCATTTT | CASSYSFVGQPQHF
TRBD2 | NA | TRBJ2-7 | TRBV5-1 | TGCGCCAGCAGCTCGCAGCGGGAGTTGAGTGAGCAGTACTTC | CASSSQRELSEQYF
NA | NA | TRBJ1-1 | TRBV12-3/TRBV12-4 | TGTGCCAGCAGTTTAGGTCGAAGGGAGACTGAAGCTTTCTTT | CASSLGRRETEAFF
NA | few | TRBJ1-1 | TRBV6-1 | TGTGCCAGCACCCAAAACAGGGTGAACACTGAAGCTTTCTTT | CASTQNRVNTEAFF
TRBD1 | many | TRBJ1-5 | TRBV20-1 | TGCAGTGCTTACGGACAGGGTGGGCAGCCCCAGCATTTT | CSAYGQGGQPQHF
NA | few | TRBJ1-1 | TRBV6-1 | TGTGCCAGCAGTCCAAATGAGGGGGGGAGGCCTGAAGCTTTCTTT | CASSPNEGGRPEAFF
NA | NA | TRBJ2-1 | TRBV7-3 | TGTGCCAGCAGCTTAAGTGGCAGCGGAGGGTACAATGAGCAGTTCTTC | CASSLSGSGGYNEQFF
NA | NA | TRBJ1-5 | TRBV7-2 | TGTGCCAGCAGCTTAGATTCAGGACTTAGCAATCAGCCCCAGCATTTT | CASSLDSGLSNQPQHF
NA | many | TRBJ1-6 | TRBV6-1 | TGTGCCAGCAGCCTCTATGAGGGAATTAATTCACCCCTCCACTTT | CASSLYEGINSPLHF
NA | NA | TRBJ1-4 | TRBV5-6 | TGTGCCAGCAGCATAAACGGTGCAACTAATGAAAAACTGTTTTTT | CASSINGATNEKLFF
TRBD2 | few | TRBJ2-1 | TRBV7-8 | TGTGCCAGCACCCCGGGGAGGGGACTGAGCTCCTACAATGAGCAGTTCTTC | CASTPGRGLSSYNEQFF
NA | few | TRBJ2-7 | TRBV29-1 | TGCAGCGTTCCGGGTCAGGGTGACTACGAGCAGTACTTC | CSVPGQGDYEQYF
NA | NA | TRBJ2-3 | TRBV6-1 | TGTGCCAGCAGAAGAACGGAGGTCAGGGCGTTAACAGATACGCAGTATTTT | CASRRTEVRALTDTQYF
NA | few | TRBJ1-6 | TRBV20-1 | TGCAGTGCTACGGGCAGCCAGGAATCACCCCTCCACTTT | CSATGSQESPLHF
NA | few | TRBJ2-5 | TRBV20-1 | TGCAGTGCTAGACGGGACTTCCCACAAGAGACCCAGTACTTC | CSARRDFPQETQYF
NA | NA | TRBJ2-3 | TRBV6-2/TRBV6-3 | TGTGCCAGCAGTCGCGGGGTTATGGATACGCAGTATTTT | CASSRGVMDTQYF